This T cell receptor beta chain is from a study of T cell changes during pregnancy in multiple sclerosis. Between the trimmed V and J ends, which lost 4 bases and 6 bases, there was a span of 16 bases. From germline, CDR1 is LGHNA and CDR2 YSLEER. The CDR3 covers 14 residues. TCRdb keeps only in-frame clones here, not all; method: immunoSEQ multiplex PCR. The sample lists 55,000 to 80,000 clones, approximately 94% seen once, with 2.5% to 4% in the top ten. The chain employs TRBV4-3 and TRBJ2-7; D is possibly TRBD2 (6 bases). This clonotype was sampled from a female donor with multiple sclerosis, enrolled in a pregnancy study. The source was CD8+ T cells from peripheral blood mononuclear cells, collected in the second trimester of pregnancy. The CDR3 sequence is CASSLRTIASEQYF. DNA of the CDR3: TGCGCCAGCAGCCTCCGGACTATCGCCTCCGAGCAGTACTTC.